The rows below give T cell receptor beta chains drawn from one sample of a study of cytomegalovirus exposure and HLA in healthy donors. Data came from immunoSEQ multiplex PCR; TCRdb stores just in-frame clones and leaves some out. The sample shows roughly 230,000 clones, around 83% of them seen only once. Sequences were obtained from PBMCs. These receptors all stem from a girl aged 2-15 years in good health and CMV-seronegative. CDR3s leave out the opening cysteine and the closing phenylalanine or tryptophan. Some rows mark clone size as missing; the rest say once, few, many or name a class of expanded clone.

j_call v_call clone_size cdr3_aa
TRBJ1-4 TRBV5-8 - ASSRAGVTNEKLF
TRBJ2-1 TRBV4-1 few ASSLTSGGAPINEQF
TRBJ2-1 TRBV6-1 - ASSERGRGVYEQF
TRBJ1-1 TRBV6-5 - ASWDRGLGGAF
TRBJ2-7 TRBV5-5 - ASSLGQGLPYEQY
TRBJ1-2 TRBV9 - ASSVQDRGRGYT
TRBJ2-7 TRBV9 - ASSAHPGVSSYEQY
TRBJ1-4 TRBV6-1 - ASSEFRTGVEKLF
TRBJ2-1 TRBV11-2 - ASSSSIGAVEQF
TRBJ2-1 TRBV27 - ASSAGLAGWGEQF
TRBJ2-1 TRBV7-2 - ASSPPTSGFQF
TRBJ1-1 TRBV29-1 - SVGATGGEAF
TRBJ2-3 TRBV10-3 - AITGQGGDTQY
TRBJ2-3 TRBV2 - ASSVGGDRSKNTQY
TRBJ2-1 TRBV5-1 once ASSLGLAEGGEQF
TRBJ1-1 TRBV5-6 - ASSVLAGIRTEAF
TRBJ2-7 TRBV5-4 few ASSLDTYEQY
TRBJ1-6 TRBV7-9 - ASIEAGGSYNSPLH
TRBJ1-4 TRBV5-4 - ASSPTGSTNEKLF
TRBJ2-7 TRBV27 - ASSSSGTGRTYEQY
TRBJ2-1 TRBV29-1 once TGQGVTSSNEQF
TRBJ1-6 TRBV7-6 few ASSGTGKNSPLH
TRBJ2-5 TRBV13 - ASSSGWEETQY
TRBJ1-2 TRBV6-6 - ASSYRLGRANYGYT
TRBJ2-1 TRBV5-4 - ASSQGQGTYNEQF
TRBJ1-1 TRBV10-3 few AISGSNSEAF
TRBJ2-7 TRBV5-4 - ASSSSPGRWNYEQY
TRBJ1-2 TRBV27 - ASSLRRGGSPYGYT
TRBJ2-2 TRBV13 - ASSQQGTGELF
TRBJ1-2 TRBV4-1 - ASSHPLVGGGYT
TRBJ1-2 TRBV19 - ASSFPSYGYT
TRBJ2-7 TRBV15 once ATSRPRGTGSERGEQY
TRBJ2-1 TRBV7-9 - ASSLLHSPTSSNEQF
TRBJ1-3 TRBV11-2 - ASSSNWGERRNTIY
TRBJ2-5 TRBV9 - ASSVAGQGETQY
TRBJ2-7 TRBV7-9 - ASSLVGGLSYEQY